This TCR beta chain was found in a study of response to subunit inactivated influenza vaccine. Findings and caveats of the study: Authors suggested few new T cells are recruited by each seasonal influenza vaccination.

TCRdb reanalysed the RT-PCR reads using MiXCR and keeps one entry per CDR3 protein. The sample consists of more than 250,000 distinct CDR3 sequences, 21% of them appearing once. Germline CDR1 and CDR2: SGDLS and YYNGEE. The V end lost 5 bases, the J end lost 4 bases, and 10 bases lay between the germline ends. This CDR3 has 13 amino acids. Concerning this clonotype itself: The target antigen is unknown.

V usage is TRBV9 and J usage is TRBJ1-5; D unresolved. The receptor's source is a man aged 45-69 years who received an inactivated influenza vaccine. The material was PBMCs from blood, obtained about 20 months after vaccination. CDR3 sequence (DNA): TGTGCCAGCAGGGCCCGGCCTAATCAGCCCCAGCATTTT. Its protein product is CASRARPNQPQHF.